These 6 T cell receptor beta chains came from one sample sequenced in a study of blood T cell repertoires in COVID-19. The protocol was immunoSEQ multiplex PCR, while the TCRdb copy is restricted to in-frame clones and leaves out a portion. The repertoire holds 300,000 or so clones, with more than 75% as singletons. The sample comprised peripheral blood. All receptors derive from a man in his 70s with acute or convalescent COVID-19.

The chain combines TRBV18 with TRBJ2-3, with 10 bases fitting TRBD2. Trimming at V came to 3 bases and at J to 1 base, leaving 10 bases not matched to a gene. CDR3 size: 18 residues. Germline-derived CDR1 and CDR2 are KGHSH and LQKENI. DNA of the CDR3: TGTGCCAGCTCACCTGGAGTAGCGGGGGGACTGGGCACAGATACGCAGTATTTT. Translated, it gives CASSPGVAGGLGTDTQYF.

This clone occurred once. With a much larger clone just one base away, this may be a read error. This chain connects TRBV5-4 to TRBJ2-7; TRBD1 aligns across 8 bases. CDR3 size: 13 residues. V shed 4 bases and J 3 bases; nucleotides not matched to a gene: 3. Germline V gives CDR1 SGHNT, CDR2 YYREEE (reference sequence). The CDR3 coding sequence is TGTGCCAGCAGCGGCGGACAGGGCTACGAGCAGTACTTC. Translated, it gives CASSGGQGYEQYF. The full variable domain, completed using reference TRBV5-4 and TRBJ2-7, is ETGVTQSPTHLIKTRGQQVTLRCSSQSGHNTVSWYQQALGQGPQFIFQYYREEENGRGNFPPRFSGLQFPNYSSELNVNALELDDSALYLCASSGGQGYEQYFGPGTRLTVT.

This clone came up a few times. The sample has other DNA sequences that encode this CDR3 too. The chain couples TRBV29-1 to TRBJ2-1; tentatively, D is TRBD2 (7 bases). Germline V gives CDR1 SQVTM, CDR2 ANQGSEA. The CDR3 has 12 amino acids. V shed 2 bases and J shed 6 bases, with 8 bases lying between them. CDR3 residues: CSVERGANEQFF. CDR3 DNA: TGCAGCGTTGAACGGGGGGCCAATGAGCAGTTCTTC.

The chain carries TRBV7-2 and TRBJ2-1, with 7 bases aligning to TRBD2. Germline V gives CDR1 SGHTA, CDR2 FQGNSA. This CDR3 spans 15 amino acids. V gave up 5 bases and J gave up 4 bases; unmatched junction bases: 8. The CDR3 spells CASSHGRGGYNEQFF. The CDR3 region has the DNA TGTGCCAGCAGCCATGGGCGCGGGGGATACAATGAGCAGTTCTTC.

DNA of the CDR3: TGTGCCAGCGGAGATAGACAGGGGCAGATCTATGGCTACACCTTC. Translated: CASGDRQGQIYGYTF. The chain joins TRBV6-5 to TRBJ1-2, with TRBD1 matching 8 bases. This CDR3 region has 15 residues. With 8 bases clipped from V and 4 bases from J, the junction kept 12 bases outside the gene matches. Germline values: CDR1 MNHEY, CDR2 SVGAGI.

The J gene is TRBJ1-3, the V gene TRBV20-1; D might be TRBD1 (6 bases). V was pared by 3 bases and J by 2 bases, with 8 bases between. The CDR3 totals 13 residues. Germline V gives CDR1 DFQATT, CDR2 SNEGSKA (reference sequence). The CDR3 sequence is CSASWDTGNTIYF. CDR3 sequence (DNA): TGCAGTGCTAGTTGGGACACTGGAAACACCATATATTTT.